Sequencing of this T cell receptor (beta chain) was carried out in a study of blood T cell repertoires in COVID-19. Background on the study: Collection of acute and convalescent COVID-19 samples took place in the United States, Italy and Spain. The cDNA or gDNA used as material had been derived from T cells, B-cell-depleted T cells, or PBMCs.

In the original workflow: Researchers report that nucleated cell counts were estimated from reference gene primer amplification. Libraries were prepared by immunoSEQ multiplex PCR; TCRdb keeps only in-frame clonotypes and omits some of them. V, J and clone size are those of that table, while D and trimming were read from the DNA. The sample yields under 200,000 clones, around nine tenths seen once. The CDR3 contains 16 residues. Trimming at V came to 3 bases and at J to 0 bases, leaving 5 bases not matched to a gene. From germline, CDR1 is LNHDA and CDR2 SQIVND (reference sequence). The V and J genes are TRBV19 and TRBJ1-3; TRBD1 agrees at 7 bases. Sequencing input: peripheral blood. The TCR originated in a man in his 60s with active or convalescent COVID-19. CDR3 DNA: TGTGCCAGTAGTATTTCACAGGGGAGCTCTGGAAACACCATATATTTT. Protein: CASSISQGSSGNTIYF.